This T cell receptor beta chain was sequenced for a study of immune cell composition in non-small cell lung cancer. Study overall: Lung adenocarcinoma or squamous carcinoma made up most tumours. Whole-study findings and limits: Lung adenocarcinomas had lower top 10 clone scores and clonality than squamous tumours.

Repertoires were generated with immunoSEQ multiplex PCR, while TCRdb's copy carries only in-frame clones and drops some. The sample lists approximately 4,800 clones; about two thirds were seen once. Comment on this clone: What it binds is unknown.

CDR3 length equals 14 residues. CDR1 ENHRY and CDR2 SYGVKD come from the germline V gene. V gave up 11 bases and J gave up 7 bases, with 21 bases separating them. The sequencing sample was made of lung tumor tissue. The chain uses TRBV10-3 and TRBJ1-5; D possibly corresponds to TRBD1 (6 bases). This TCR was sampled from a human donor with non-small cell lung cancer. This CDR3 reads CAGPTKWGQQPQHF. CDR3 sequence (DNA): TGTGCCGGACCAACTAAGTGGGGACAACAGCCCCAGCATTTT.